The present T cell receptor beta chain was sequenced within a study of blood T cell repertoires in COVID-19. Study-wide context: From the United States, Italy and Spain came samples of acute and convalescent COVID-19. In each case, the material was cDNA or gDNA derived from T cells, B-cell-depleted T cells, or PBMCs.

The germline V and J ends were trimmed by 3 bases and 2 bases, with 16 bases remaining between them. Germline values: CDR1 DFQATT, CDR2 SNEGSKA (reference sequence). The CDR3 runs to 16 residues. Participant-given clinical history determined each cohort assignment. Authors' data handling: Reference gene primer amplification gave nucleated cell count estimates. Here immunoSEQ multiplex PCR was the method, and the copy in TCRdb shows in-frame clones only, minus some. V and J calls and clone size are given by that table; D and trimming were obtained from the DNA. The sample has approximately 130,000 clones; approximately 86% are singletons.

The sequence was obtained from a woman aged 50 to 60 who had recovered from COVID-19. The chain uses TRBV20-1 and TRBJ2-2; no clear D gene. Sequencing input: PBMCs or T cells enriched from blood (not recorded which). DNA of the CDR3: TGCAGTGCTAGTTCCATCTCCGGTCCCAACACCGGGGAGCTGTTTTTT. The encoded protein is CSASSISGPNTGELFF.